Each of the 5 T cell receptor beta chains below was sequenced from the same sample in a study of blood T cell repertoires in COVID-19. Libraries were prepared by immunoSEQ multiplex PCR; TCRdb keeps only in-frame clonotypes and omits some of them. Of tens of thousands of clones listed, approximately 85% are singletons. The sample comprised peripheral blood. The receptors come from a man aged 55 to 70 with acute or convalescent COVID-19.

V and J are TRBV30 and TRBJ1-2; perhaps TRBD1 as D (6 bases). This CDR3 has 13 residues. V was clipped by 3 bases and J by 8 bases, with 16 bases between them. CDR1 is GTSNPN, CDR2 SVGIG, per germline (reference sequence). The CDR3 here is CAWSSRQVVGYTF. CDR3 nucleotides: TGTGCCTGGAGCTCCAGACAGGTTGTGGGCTACACCTTC.

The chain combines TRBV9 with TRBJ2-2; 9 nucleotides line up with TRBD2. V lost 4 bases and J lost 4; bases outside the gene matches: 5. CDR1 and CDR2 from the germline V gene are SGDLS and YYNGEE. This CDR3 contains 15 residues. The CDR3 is CASSPAGGGTGELFF. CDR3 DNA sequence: TGTGCCAGCAGCCCTGCGGGGGGGGGCACCGGGGAGCTGTTTTTT. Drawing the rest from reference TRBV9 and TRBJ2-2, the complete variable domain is DSGVTQTPKHLITATGQRVTLRCSPRSGDLSVYWYQQSLDQGLQFLIQYYNGEERAKGNILERFSAQQFPDLHSELNLSSLELGDSALYFCASSPAGGGTGELFFGEGSRLTVL.

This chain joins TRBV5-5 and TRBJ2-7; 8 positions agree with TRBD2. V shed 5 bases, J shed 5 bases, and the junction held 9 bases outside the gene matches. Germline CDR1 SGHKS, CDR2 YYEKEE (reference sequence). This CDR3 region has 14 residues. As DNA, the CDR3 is TGTGCCAGCAGTCCGACTAGCGTTTCCCACGAGCAGTACTTC. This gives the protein CASSPTSVSHEQYF.

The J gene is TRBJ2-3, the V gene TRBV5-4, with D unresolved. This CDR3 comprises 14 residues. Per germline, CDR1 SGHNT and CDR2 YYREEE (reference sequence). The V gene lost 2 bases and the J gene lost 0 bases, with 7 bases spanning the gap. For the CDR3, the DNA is TGTGCCAGCAGCTTACCGACAAGCACAGATACGCAGTATTTT. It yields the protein CASSLPTSTDTQYF. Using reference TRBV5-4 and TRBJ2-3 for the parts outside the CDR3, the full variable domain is ETGVTQSPTHLIKTRGQQVTLRCSSQSGHNTVSWYQQALGQGPQFIFQYYREEENGRGNFPPRFSGLQFPNYSSELNVNALELDDSALYLCASSLPTSTDTQYFGPGTRLTVL.

CDR3 nucleotides: TGCGCCAGCAGTCCAACCGGGACAGGGGTTGATACGCAGTATTTT. This encodes CASSPTGTGVDTQYF. The rearrangement links TRBV5-1 to TRBJ2-3; 10 nucleotides line up with TRBD1. CDR1 and CDR2 from the germline V gene are SGHRS and YFSETQ. The CDR3 extends over 15 amino acids. The V segment lost 5 bases and the J segment 6 bases; nucleotides outside the gene matches: 9.